This T cell receptor beta chain was identified in a study of graft-versus-host responses after intestinal transplantation. Overall study context: Every one of the recipients received anti-thymocyte globulin induction and afterwards took tacrolimus and steroids for about 3 years. Findings of the study overall: An association linked early post-transplant HvG declines with peak circulating GvH clone levels. GvH clones surfaced in recipient marrow, some emerging earlier in ileum or blood.

Method: immunoSEQ multiplex PCR; TCRdb's copy keeps in-frame clones and lacks some. The data show roughly 100,000 clones, roughly nine tenths seen once. With 2 bases clipped from V and 5 bases from J, the junction kept 15 bases outside the gene matches. The CDR3 covers 18 residues. Germline loops: CDR1 LGHNA, CDR2 YNFKEQ. Comment on this clone: Antigen specificity is unknown.

Material: unstimulated CD4+ T cells sorted from spleen or lymph node cells, obtained before transplant. This TCR came from a human donor who was the organ donor for an intestinal transplant. The gene calls are TRBV4-2 and TRBJ2-5, with 9 nucleotides matching TRBD2. CDR3 sequence: CASSQSRAVVAGVETQYF. The CDR3 bases are TGTGCCAGCAGCCAAAGTCGGGCCGTAGTAGCGGGGGTTGAGACCCAGTACTTC.